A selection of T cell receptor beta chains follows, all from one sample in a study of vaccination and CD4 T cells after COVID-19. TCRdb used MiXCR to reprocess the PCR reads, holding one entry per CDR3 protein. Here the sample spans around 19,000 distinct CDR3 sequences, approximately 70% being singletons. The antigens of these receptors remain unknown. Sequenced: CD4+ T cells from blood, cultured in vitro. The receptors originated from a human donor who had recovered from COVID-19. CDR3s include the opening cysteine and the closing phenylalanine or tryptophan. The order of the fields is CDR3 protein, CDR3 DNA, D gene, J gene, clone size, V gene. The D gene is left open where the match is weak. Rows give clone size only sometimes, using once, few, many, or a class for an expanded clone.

CSARGRLPGELFF TGCAGTGCCCGGGGACGGCTTCCCGGGGAGCTGTTTTTT . TRBJ2-2 . TRBV20-1
CAWNRGGATFSPGSNTEAFF TGTGCCTGGAATCGTGGGGGGGCGACCTTCTCACCTGGGTCGAACACTGAAGCTTTCTTT . TRBJ1-1 . TRBV30
CASSDMTGLVANEKLFF TGTGCCAGCAGTGACATGACAGGGTTGGTGGCTAATGAAAAACTGTTTTTT TRBD1 TRBJ1-4 . TRBV2
CASSLGSSYNSPLHF TGTGCCAGCAGCTTAGGGAGCTCCTATAATTCACCCCTCCACTTT . TRBJ1-6 . TRBV7-8
CASSMGKGRGIPGANVLTF TGTGCCAGTAGTATGGGAAAGGGGCGCGGTATCCCTGGGGCCAACGTCCTGACTTTC . TRBJ2-6 once TRBV19
CATSDFWGTSGSDEQFF TGTGCCACCAGTGATTTTTGGGGGACTAGCGGGAGCGATGAGCAGTTCTTC TRBD2 TRBJ2-1 once TRBV24-1
CSAVDSSGVYEQYF TGCAGTGCTGTTGACTCTAGCGGGGTCTACGAGCAGTACTTC TRBD2 TRBJ2-7 . TRBV20-1
CASSLVGGPWGNSPLHF TGTGCCAGCAGCTTAGTGGGCGGGCCATGGGGTAATTCACCCCTCCACTTT . TRBJ1-6 . TRBV7-8
CASSSRGGAEAPQHF TGTGCCAGCAGCTCCCGTGGGGGCGCGGAGGCGCCCCAGCATTTT . TRBJ1-5 . TRBV7-2
CASSLGSGSYEQYF TGTGCCAGCAGCTTGGGGAGTGGAAGCTACGAGCAGTACTTC . TRBJ2-7 . TRBV7-2
CATSELPGQGNTGELFF TGTGCCACCAGTGAGCTGCCGGGACAGGGGAACACCGGGGAGCTGTTTTTT TRBD1 TRBJ2-2 . TRBV24-1
CASSPDRAMNTEAFF TGTGCCAGCAGTCCCGACAGGGCCATGAACACTGAAGCTTTCTTT TRBD1 TRBJ1-1 . TRBV6-1
CASSESPGKNEQFF TGCGCCAGCAGTGAGTCTCCGGGAAAGAATGAGCAGTTCTTC . TRBJ2-1 . TRBV10-1
CASSALASKETQYF TGTGCCAGCAGCGCCCTAGCGAGTAAAGAGACCCAGTACTTC . TRBJ2-5 . TRBV7-2
CASSPLGGTDYNSPLHF TGTGCCAGCTCACCCCTAGGGGGCACCGATTATAATTCACCCCTCCACTTT TRBD1 TRBJ1-6 . TRBV18
CASSTRVNSPLHF TGTGCCAGTAGTACTCGGGTTAATTCACCCCTCCACTTT . TRBJ1-6 . TRBV19
CASSARDRAGADTQYF TGTGCCAGCAGCGCCCGGGACAGGGCCGGCGCAGATACGCAGTATTTT TRBD1 TRBJ2-3 . TRBV11-3
CAWGLAASVAFF TGTGCCTGGGGACTGGCAGCGTCCGTAGCTTTCTTT . TRBJ1-1 . TRBV30
CSATGAAPSFGYTF TGCAGTGCCACTGGGGCGGCCCCCTCGTTTGGCTACACCTTC . TRBJ1-2 medium-sized TRBV20-1
CASSLAQIGTGVVNQPQHF TGTGCCAGCAGTTTAGCGCAAATTGGGACAGGGGTTGTTAATCAGCCCCAGCATTTT TRBD1 TRBJ1-5 . TRBV12-3/TRBV12-4
CASSYTAANTEAFF TGCGCCAGCAGCTACACGGCCGCGAACACTGAAGCTTTCTTT . TRBJ1-1 once TRBV4-3
CASSLGGGHYNEQFF TGTGCCAGCAGCCTGGGGGGTGGCCACTACAATGAGCAGTTCTTC . TRBJ2-1 few TRBV7-3